Following are 27 T cell receptor beta chains from one sample sequenced in a study of T cell responses to AZD1222 COVID-19 vaccine. Assay used: immunoSEQ multiplex PCR; TCRdb lists only in-frame clones, some missing. Altogether some 80,000 clones are present, approximately 90% being singletons, with the ten largest covering about 3.5%. This material consisted of peripheral blood, taken 28 days after the second AZD1222 dose. These receptors originate from an adult who received the AZD1222 COVID-19 vaccine.

V and J are TRBV12-3 or TRBV12-4 and TRBJ2-3; 7 bases fit TRBD2. V lost 6 bases and J lost 4; bases outside the gene matches: 4. CDR3 length equals 13 residues. The CDR3 here is CASSPRGADTQYF. The CDR3 DNA follows: TGTGCCAGCAGCCCACGGGGGGCAGATACGCAGTATTTT.

The DNA of the CDR3 is TGTGCCAGCAGTGACCTGCGGGTGGGGGGCACAGATACGCAGTATTTT. This codes for CASSDLRVGGTDTQYF. The chain uses TRBV25-1 and TRBJ2-3; D tentatively fits TRBD1 or TRBD2 (5 bases each). V shed 3 bases and J shed 1 base, with 14 bases lying between them. Germline CDR1 is MGHDK and CDR2 is SYGVNS. The CDR3 sequence is 16 residues long.

The V call is TRBV7-2, the J call TRBJ2-5; D unclear. The CDR3 spans 14 residues. Germline CDR1 SGHTA, CDR2 FQGNSA. Trimming stripped 1 base from V and 5 bases from J, with 11 bases between. The CDR3: CASSLGASRETQYF. DNA of the CDR3: TGTGCCAGCAGCTTAGGCGCTAGTCGCGAGACCCAGTACTTC. The variable domain in full, with the rest retrieved from reference TRBV7-2 and TRBJ2-5, is GAGVSQSPSNKVTEKGKDVELRCDPISGHTALYWYRQSLGQGLEFLIYFQGNSAPDKSGLPSDRFSAERTGGSVSTLTIQRTQQEDSAVYLCASSLGASRETQYFGPGTRLLVL.

This chain joins TRBV7-2 and TRBJ2-1, with D unresolved. The CDR3 contains 16 residues. CDR1 and CDR2 from the germline V gene are SGHTA and FQGNSA. V was pared by 2 bases and J by 2 bases, with 13 bases between. The CDR3 here is CASSLSVSFPYNEQFF. CDR3 nucleotides: TGTGCCAGCAGCTTAAGTGTTAGCTTTCCCTACAATGAGCAGTTCTTC.

The chain uses TRBV18 and TRBJ2-7; D unresolved. V dropped 3 bases and J dropped 1 base, with 4 bases sitting between them. The germline V gene encodes CDR1 KGHSH and CDR2 LQKENI. The CDR3 has 12 amino acids. CDR3 sequence: CASSPGSYEQYF. The CDR3 bases are TGTGCCAGCTCACCGGGGTCCTACGAGCAGTACTTC.

V usage is TRBV24-1 and J usage is TRBJ2-3; 10 bases are shared with TRBD1. After removal of 3 bases from V and 4 bases from J, the junction contained 9 bases not matched to a gene. CDR1 KGHDR and CDR2 SFDVKD come from the germline V gene. The CDR3 is 17 amino acids. CDR3 region: CATSDGQTGGESDTQYF. Written as DNA, the CDR3 is TGTGCCACCAGTGATGGTCAGACAGGGGGCGAATCAGATACGCAGTATTTT.

V and J are TRBV20-1 and TRBJ2-2, with unresolved D. Per germline, CDR1 DFQATT and CDR2 SNEGSKA (reference sequence). Trimming took off 6 bases at V and 4 bases at J, with 18 bases between the two ends. The CDR3 loop spans 15 amino acids. The CDR3 is CSASVKRGSTGELFF. CDR3 bases: TGCAGTGCAAGTGTGAAGAGAGGAAGCACCGGGGAGCTGTTTTTT.

The chain carries TRBV7-2 and TRBJ2-7; 10 bases align to TRBD2. Germline loops: CDR1 SGHTA, CDR2 FQGNSA. The ends lost 0 bases at V and 4 bases at J; junction bases unmatched: 3. There are 15 residues in the CDR3. The CDR3 reads CASSLAASGSYEQYF. DNA for the CDR3: TGTGCCAGCAGCTTAGCGGCTAGCGGGAGTTACGAGCAGTACTTC. Full variable domain (missing parts from reference TRBV7-2 and TRBJ2-7): GAGVSQSPSNKVTEKGKDVELRCDPISGHTALYWYRQSLGQGLEFLIYFQGNSAPDKSGLPSDRFSAERTGGSVSTLTIQRTQQEDSAVYLCASSLAASGSYEQYFGPGTRLTVT.

The chain couples TRBV19 to TRBJ2-7; possibly TRBD1 for D (6 bases). Germline-derived CDR1 and CDR2 are LNHDA and SQIVND (reference sequence). The CDR3 totals 16 residues. V was clipped by 2 bases and J by 4 bases, with 18 bases between them. Here the CDR3 DNA reads TGTGCCAGTAGTATAATCCTGGGGCAGGGGTTGTACGAGCAGTACTTC. This gives the protein CASSIILGQGLYEQYF.

This sequence joins TRBV7-8 and TRBJ2-7; D unresolved. V lost 5 bases to trimming and J lost 6 bases, with 23 bases between them. The CDR3 extends over 16 amino acids. The germline gives CDR1 SGHVS, CDR2 FQNEAQ. The CDR3 loop is CASSPRLILSSGEQYF. The CDR3 coding sequence is TGTGCCAGCAGCCCGAGATTGATATTGTCCTCCGGCGAGCAGTACTTC. Filled out from reference TRBV7-8 and TRBJ2-7, the complete variable domain reads GAGVSQSPRYKVAKRGQDVALRCDPISGHVSLFWYQQALGQGPEFLTYFQNEAQLDKSGLPSDRFFAERPEGSVSTLKIQRTQQEDSAVYLCASSPRLILSSGEQYFGPGTRLTVT.

This clone was seen just once. The rearrangement joins TRBV30 to TRBJ1-1; D not certain. The CDR3 runs 13 residues. The germline CDR1 and CDR2 sequences are GTSNPN and SVGIG (reference sequence). V lost 8 bases and J lost 1, with 14 bases in between. The CDR3 bases are TGTGCCCGCCAGATAGGTCCGAACACTGAAGCTTTCTTT. Its translation is CARQIGPNTEAFF.

The rearrangement links TRBV6-5 to TRBJ2-3, with D tentatively TRBD1 (5 bases). The CDR3 is made up of 14 amino acids. CDR1 and CDR2 (germline): MNHEY, SVGAGI. V was cut by 6 bases and J by 3 bases, with 13 bases left in between. Here the CDR3 reads CASSLDQGTDTQYF. The CDR3 nucleotides are TGTGCCAGCAGCCTGGATCAGGGAACAGATACGCAGTATTTT.

The V gene is TRBV5-1, the J gene TRBJ2-1; either TRBD1 or TRBD2 may supply D (6 bases each). V dropped 4 bases and J dropped 6 bases, with 17 bases sitting between them. CDR1 is SGHRS, CDR2 YFSETQ, per germline. The length of the CDR3 is 15 residues. The chain's CDR3 is CASSPPGGGINEQFF. The DNA for the CDR3 is TGCGCCAGCAGCCCCCCCGGGGGCGGGATCAATGAGCAGTTCTTC. Looking up the rest from reference TRBV5-1 and TRBJ2-1 gives the full variable domain: KAGVTQTPRYLIKTRGQQVTLSCSPISGHRSVSWYQQTPGQGLQFLFEYFSETQRNKGNFPGRFSGRQFSNSRSEMNVSTLELGDSALYLCASSPPGGGINEQFFGPGTRLTVL.

In this sample, this clone turned up a few times. This chain links TRBV7-8 with TRBJ1-3; TRBD1 is a possible D gene (5 bases). CDR3 length equals 17 residues. V was trimmed by 2 bases and J by 3 bases, leaving 17 bases between them. In germline, CDR1 is SGHVS, CDR2 FQNEAQ. CDR3 protein: CASSLNTGRQIGNTIYF. For the CDR3, the DNA is TGTGCCAGCAGCTTAAATACAGGAAGACAGATTGGAAACACCATATATTTT. Filled out from reference TRBV7-8 and TRBJ1-3, the complete variable domain reads GAGVSQSPRYKVAKRGQDVALRCDPISGHVSLFWYQQALGQGPEFLTYFQNEAQLDKSGLPSDRFFAERPEGSVSTLKIQRTQQEDSAVYLCASSLNTGRQIGNTIYFGEGSWLTVV.

The rearrangement uses TRBV7-2 and TRBJ1-1, with D uncertain. Germline loops: CDR1 SGHTA, CDR2 FQGNSA. This CDR3 is built from 13 residues. Trimming took off 2 bases at V and 4 bases at J, with 8 bases between the two ends. The CDR3 DNA follows: TGTGCCAGCAGCTTATACCAAACCACTGAAGCTTTCTTT. Protein product: CASSLYQTTEAFF.

This clone turned up a few times. The chain couples TRBV6-4 to TRBJ1-6; weak D call: TRBD1 (6 bases). Germline assignment: CDR1 MRHNA and CDR2 SNTAGT. V was trimmed by 3 bases and J by 9 bases, leaving 18 bases between them. The length of the CDR3 is 16 residues. The CDR3 DNA reads as TGTGCCAGCAGTGATCACCGGGACATAGGTAGTTCACCCCTCCACTTT. As protein: CASSDHRDIGSSPLHF.

The chain has TRBV6-1 and TRBJ1-3, with unresolved D. V lost 0 bases to trimming and J lost 8 bases, with 5 bases between them. CDR1 is MNHNS and CDR2 is SASEGT in the germline V gene. The CDR3 is made up of 12 amino acids. The CDR3 region has the DNA TGTGCCAGCAGTGAAGCGCTAGACACCATATATTTT. Its protein product is CASSEALDTIYF.

The rearrangement links TRBV5-6 to TRBJ2-7; D could derive from TRBD1 or TRBD2 (6 bases each). The CDR3 has 16 residues. Germline loops: CDR1 SGHDT, CDR2 YYEEEE. Trimming took off 4 bases at V and 7 bases at J, with 24 bases between the two ends. CDR3 coding DNA: TGTGCCAGCAGCATGAGGGGGGAGAACCGGAGGTGGGAGCAGTACTTC. Translating it yields CASSMRGENRRWEQYF.

The rearrangement uses TRBV2 and TRBJ2-5; a weak D match, TRBD1 (6 bases). Trimming cost V 8 bases and J 5 bases, with 9 bases left between them. Germline V lookup: CDR1 SNHLY, CDR2 FYNNEI. The CDR3 is made up of 11 amino acids. CDR3: CASHREETQYF. The CDR3 DNA sequence: TGTGCCAGCCACAGGGAGGAGACCCAGTACTTC.

The chain recombines TRBV7-6 with TRBJ2-2; D unclear. The germline V gene has CDR1 SGHVS and CDR2 FNYEAQ. CDR3 length equals 13 residues. V shed 5 bases and J shed 6 bases, with 10 bases lying between them. CDR3 in DNA: TGTGCCAGCAGCGAGAACTTGGCCGGGGAGCTGTTTTTT. As protein: CASSENLAGELFF.

The gene calls are TRBV12-3 or TRBV12-4 and TRBJ2-7, with no clear D. The CDR3 loop spans 13 amino acids. V was pared by 3 bases and J by 5 bases, with 11 bases between. CDR3 sequence (DNA): TGTGCCAGCAGTTTGGGGTATTTTGACGAGCAGTACTTC. The encoded protein is CASSLGYFDEQYF.

This chain joins TRBV13 and TRBJ2-1; tentatively, D is TRBD2 (6 bases). CDR1 is PRHDT and CDR2 is FYEKMQ in the germline V gene (reference sequence). The CDR3 sequence is 17 residues long. V was trimmed by 5 bases and J by 0 bases, leaving 17 bases between them. For the CDR3, the DNA is TGTGCCAGCAGCCGACCCCTAGCGCGGAGCTCCTACAATGAGCAGTTCTTC. Translating gives CASSRPLARSSYNEQFF.

The CDR3, as DNA: TGTGCCAGCAGTTTTACCGGGACTACATCCTACGAGCAGTACTTC. It codes for CASSFTGTTSYEQYF. The chain has TRBV28 and TRBJ2-7, with 7 bases fitting TRBD2. V lost 3 bases to trimming and J lost 1 base; unmatched junction nucleotides: 6. Germline V lookup: CDR1 MDHEN, CDR2 SYDVKM. The CDR3 is 15 amino acids.

The chain couples TRBV11-1 to TRBJ1-2, with TRBD1 identical over 9 bases. The length of the CDR3 is 15 residues. Trimming cost V 5 bases and J 5 bases; bases outside gene matches: 9. The germline gives CDR1 SGHAT, CDR2 FQDESV (reference sequence). CDR3 DNA sequence: TGTGCCAGCAGCAATGAGGACAGGGGAGGGTATGGCTACACCTTC. It specifies CASSNEDRGGYGYTF.

The rearrangement joins TRBV9 to TRBJ1-2, with 10 positions matching TRBD1. The CDR3 totals 14 residues. Germline CDR1 reads SGDLS; CDR2 reads YYNGEE. V lost 3 bases, J lost 5 bases, and 4 bases stayed unmatched. The CDR3 DNA reads as TGTGCCAGCAGCGGGACAGGGGGTTCTTATGGCTACACCTTC. It yields the protein CASSGTGGSYGYTF. Combining the CDR3 with reference TRBV9 and TRBJ1-2 gives the whole variable domain DSGVTQTPKHLITATGQRVTLRCSPRSGDLSVYWYQQSLDQGLQFLIQYYNGEERAKGNILERFSAQQFPDLHSELNLSSLELGDSALYFCASSGTGGSYGYTFGSGTRLTVV.

The chain employs TRBV10-3 and TRBJ2-5; D perhaps matches TRBD1 (6 bases). There are 12 residues in the CDR3. Trimming pared 4 bases from V and 3 bases from J, leaving 6 bases between. Germline values: CDR1 ENHRY, CDR2 SYGVKD. CDR3 sequence: CAISGQEETQYF. The DNA for the CDR3 is TGTGCCATCAGTGGACAGGAAGAGACCCAGTACTTC.

This chain uses TRBV12-2 with TRBJ2-2; TRBD2, as called in the table, went unchecked against the DNA. TRBV12-2 is assigned pseudogene status. The CDR3 consists of 17 residues. The CDR3 DNA follows: TGTGCACCCCCTGGGACTAGCGGGAGGGGCGGCACCGGGGAGCTGTTTTTT. Protein product: CAPPGTSGRGGTGELFF.